The entry that follows covers one TCR beta chain sequence. The antigen remains undetermined. The CDR3 loop spans 14 amino acids. The germline V and J ends were trimmed by 4 bases and 3 bases, with 9 bases remaining between them. CDR1 MNHNS and CDR2 SASEGT come from the germline V gene. Nashville, Tennessee was home to all donors, who were Caucasian adults. An even split of each subset's genomic DNA across several immunoSEQ plates was performed. Assay: immunoSEQ multiplex PCR; the TCRdb copy retains only in-frame clones and omits some. The table lists 550,000 to 800,000 clones, less than 85% of them singletons, with approximately 1.6% in the top ten. This sample stems from a study of shared clonotypes between healthy human individuals. Study context: Each donor's CD8 memory used one plate, CD8 naive two, each CD4 subset three.

Study conclusions and caveats: What limited the represented genetic and exposure-history diversity was the small number of donors.

The TCR was taken from a woman aged 25-40 years in good health. The chain recombines TRBV6-1 with TRBJ1-4, with unresolved D. The sample taken for sequencing was memory CD4+ T cells sorted from blood. Subset given: CD45RA-negative fraction. The CDR3 bases are TGTGCCAGCAGTGTCGGACCCGCTAATGAAAAACTGTTTTTT. Encoded protein: CASSVGPANEKLFF.